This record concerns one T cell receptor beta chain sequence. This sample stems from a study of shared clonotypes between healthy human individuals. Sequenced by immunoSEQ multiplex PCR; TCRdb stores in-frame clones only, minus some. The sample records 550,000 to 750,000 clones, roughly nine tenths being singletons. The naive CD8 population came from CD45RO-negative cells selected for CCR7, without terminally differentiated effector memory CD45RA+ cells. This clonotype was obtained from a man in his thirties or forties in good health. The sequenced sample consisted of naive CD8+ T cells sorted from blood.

CDR3 amino acids: CATVTQSNYGYTF. CDR3 DNA sequence: TGTGCCACCGTGACACAATCTAACTATGGCTACACCTTC. The rearrangement links TRBV2 to TRBJ1-2, with D hard to call. Trimming removed 10 bases from V and 0 bases from J, with 12 bases in between. The germline V gene encodes CDR1 SNHLY and CDR2 FYNNEI. The CDR3 runs 13 residues.